The table lists the clone carrying this T cell receptor (beta chain) with many counts. The antigen is not known. This sample is part of a study of CD8 T cells in ankylosing spondylitis. TCRdb itself ran the 5' RACE reads through MiXCR, one entry per CDR3 protein. The sample shows some 240,000 distinct CDR3 sequences, roughly 6.6% of them seen only once. Study results and caveats: Previously reported in reactive arthritis synovial fluid and blood were some of the motif variants. Apparently characteristic of ankylosing spondylitis blood was a TCR beta motif (roughly 8 highly homologous variants).

This receptor was taken from a male donor with ankylosing spondylitis. Input material: blood, either unsorted or a sorted T cell fraction (not recorded which).

The CDR3 region has the DNA TGTGCCAGCAGCTTAGATTTTAGGTTACACACTGAAGCTTTCTTT. Its translation is CASSLDFRLHTEAFF. The chain couples TRBV7-8 to TRBJ1-1; no definite D call. V shed 1 base and J shed 3 bases, with 12 bases lying between them. In germline, CDR1 is SGHVS, CDR2 FQNEAQ. The CDR3 is 15 residues long.